The clone carrying this T cell receptor beta chain was found a few times. Antigen specificity is unknown. The data originate from a study of early T cells in non-severe SARS-CoV-2 infection. On the study more broadly: Sequenced bulk RNA came from whole blood that was unsorted, and chains were unpaired.

Individual cDNA molecules each received unique molecular identifiers attached to them. MiXCR was run by TCRdb on the 5' RACE reads, yielding one entry per CDR3 protein. The sample yields about 58,000 distinct CDR3 sequences, 9.5% to 15% seen once. The study, taken as a whole, reports: A preference for anti-spike CD8 responses marked VDJdb matching, which missed private and CD4 specificities.

Germline V CDR1 and CDR2: MNHEY, SVGAGI. V shed 4 bases and J 5 bases; nucleotides not matched to a gene: 5. The CDR3 runs 15 residues. The chain uses TRBV6-5 and TRBJ2-2; 9 bases are shared with TRBD1. Specimen: whole blood. The origin of this receptor is an adult who was a healthcare worker with PCR-confirmed SARS-CoV-2 infection or an uninfected control (not recorded which). The CDR3 DNA sequence: TGTGCCAGCAGTTCCAGGACAGGGGTGACCGGGGAGCTGTTTTTT. Encoded protein: CASSSRTGVTGELFF.